Listed below are T cell receptor beta chains from one sample, sequenced in a study of T cell repertoires in cytomegalovirus infection. Antigens for these TCRs are unknown. TCRdb reanalysed the reads using MiXCR and keeps one entry per CDR3 protein. Here the sample spans 300,000 or so distinct CDR3 sequences, around 25% being singletons. The sequencing used cultured PBMCs, collected from culture after CMV antigen stimulation. These receptors all stem from a human donor in good health (CMV status not recorded). Some clones in this sample may be carry-over from other donors' samples. CDR3s include the opening cysteine and the closing phenylalanine or tryptophan. The order of the fields is CDR3 length, V gene, J gene, CDR3 protein.

15,TRBV7-9,TRBJ2-3,CASSLPTSDADTQYF
16,TRBV5-1,TRBJ1-2,CASSPDSALDPYGYTF
18,TRBV12-3/TRBV12-4,TRBJ2-1,CASSPPKTGTRRYNEQFF
15,TRBV7-6,TRBJ2-2,CASSLRRENTGELFF
15,TRBV24-1,TRBJ2-1,CATSVELAGVGEQFF
13,TRBV7-2,TRBJ2-5,CASSLIPRETQYF
22,TRBV2,TRBJ1-3,CASRPRGGQGTLSHTSGNTIYF
16,TRBV6-1,TRBJ2-2,CASRELAGDVGGELFF
16,TRBV4-3,TRBJ2-4,CASSLQTDLAKNIQYF
14,TRBV24-1,TRBJ1-5,CATAPGQGGQPQHF
13,TRBV25-1,TRBJ1-1,CASRERQGAEAFF
15,TRBV6-5,TRBJ2-1,CASSPSGQFKNEQFF
18,TRBV27,TRBJ2-1,CASSPGRTSAGSYNEQIF
14,TRBV2,TRBJ2-2,CASSGDSRTGELFF
15,TRBV7-2,TRBJ2-3,CASSLDGRAADTQYF
14,TRBV12-3/TRBV12-4,TRBJ1-2,CASSTGYGYYGYTF
18,TRBV6-2/TRBV6-3,TRBJ2-6,CASSPLLGPRAGANVLTF
12,TRBV6-2/TRBV6-3,TRBJ2-2,CASSELRRELFF
17,TRBV28,TRBJ1-2,CASSLTGQGVFDYGYTF
14,TRBV7-2,TRBJ1-6,CASSRTGGDSPLHF
15,TRBV4-3,TRBJ2-1,CASSQDSGSYNEQFF
15,TRBV6-2/TRBV6-3,TRBJ2-3,CASIQGHTGGDTQYF
17,TRBV6-5,TRBJ2-2,CASRRASGDSNTGELFF
12,TRBV29-1,TRBJ2-1,CSVGDNYNEQFF
17,TRBV6-6,TRBJ1-2,CASSPERGQPFNYGYTF
15,TRBV6-1,TRBJ1-1,CASSRTQLTLRKGFF
16,TRBV6-6,TRBJ2-1,CASSYLGLAIYNEQFF
14,TRBV7-9,TRBJ1-1,CASSLPDRNTEAFF
17,TRBV25-1,TRBJ2-1,CASSEFDLSSSYNEQFF
16,TRBV28,TRBJ2-3,CASSLDLTSGRDTQYF
14,TRBV7-2,TRBJ2-7,CASSLSSPDYEQYF
19,TRBV12-5,TRBJ2-2,CASGLDRQGLAGGTGELFF
12,TRBV4-3,TRBJ2-1,CASSQVSNEQFF
16,TRBV5-6,TRBJ2-1,CASSTGTSGFSYEQFF
15,TRBV9,TRBJ2-1,CASSPRTASYNEQFF
16,TRBV6-2/TRBV6-3,TRBJ2-7,CASSYSINSYHYEQYF
15,TRBV6-2/TRBV6-3,TRBJ2-7,CASSYSKLATYEQYF
17,TRBV11-3,TRBJ2-2,CASSPRDGRANTGELFF
16,TRBV18,TRBJ1-2,CASSREAWGDNYGYTF
13,TRBV7-2,TRBJ2-7,CASRSPGVGEQYF
12,TRBV6-2/TRBV6-3,TRBJ1-1,CASSQENIEAFF
14,TRBV12-3/TRBV12-4,TRBJ1-5,CASSGQVLDQPQHF
15,TRBV6-2/TRBV6-3,TRBJ2-3,CASSLPTSRGDTQYF
14,TRBV2,TRBJ2-1,CASLTSSTYNEQFF
16,TRBV6-2/TRBV6-3,TRBJ2-1,CASSYSRLASYNEQFF
13,TRBV12-3/TRBV12-4,TRBJ1-2,CASSPASFYGYTF
15,TRBV18,TRBJ2-7,CASSPRDRGSYEQYF
14,TRBV27,TRBJ2-2,CASSSPGVAGELFF
16,TRBV12-3/TRBV12-4,TRBJ2-1,CASSLDGGSRYNEQFF
16,TRBV3-1,TRBJ2-1,CASSPAGGRSYNEQFF
15,TRBV2,TRBJ2-1,CASSALAGGLDEQFF
15,TRBV4-2,TRBJ2-3,CASSQDRLGVDTQYF
14,TRBV7-3,TRBJ2-2,CASSLTATDGELFF
12,TRBV15,TRBJ1-4,CATSRDLGPLFF
13,TRBV20-1,TRBJ1-1,CSARRGLGTEAFF
14,TRBV7-2,TRBJ2-1,CASSFEARAGEQFF
13,TRBV12-3/TRBV12-4,TRBJ1-2,CASSSQGAHGYTF
16,TRBV7-9,TRBJ2-1,CASSPGTMGLYNEQFF
15,TRBV5-4,TRBJ1-5,CASSRGTERYQPQHF